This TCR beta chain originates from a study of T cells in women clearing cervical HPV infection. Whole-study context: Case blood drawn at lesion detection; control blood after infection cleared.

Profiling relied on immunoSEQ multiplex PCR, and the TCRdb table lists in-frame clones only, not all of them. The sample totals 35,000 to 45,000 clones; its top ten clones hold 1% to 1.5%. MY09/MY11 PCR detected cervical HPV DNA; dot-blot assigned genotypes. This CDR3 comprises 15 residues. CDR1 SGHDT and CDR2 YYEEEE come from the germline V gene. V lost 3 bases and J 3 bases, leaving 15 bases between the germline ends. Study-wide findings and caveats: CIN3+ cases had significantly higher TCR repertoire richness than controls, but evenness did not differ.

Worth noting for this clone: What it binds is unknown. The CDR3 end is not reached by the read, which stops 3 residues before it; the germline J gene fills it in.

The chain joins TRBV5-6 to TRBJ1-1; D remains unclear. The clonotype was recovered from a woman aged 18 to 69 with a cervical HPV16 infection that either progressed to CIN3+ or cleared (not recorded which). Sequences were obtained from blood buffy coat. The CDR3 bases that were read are TGTGCCAGCAGCTCCTTTGGAGGGTGGGACACTGAA. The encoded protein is CASSSFGGWDTE. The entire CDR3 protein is CASSSFGGWDTEAFF.